Listed below are T cell receptor beta chains from one sample, sequenced in a study of beta chain features in type 1 diabetes. Produced via immunoSEQ multiplex PCR; TCRdb's table is partial and in-frame only. This sample has roughly 150,000 clones, with 7% to 9.5% found just once. The sample taken for sequencing was central memory CD4+ T cells from blood. These receptors originate from a young woman with type 1 diabetes. CDR3s include the opening cysteine and the closing phenylalanine or tryptophan. The order of the fields is CDR3 protein, V gene.

CASSLPYSNQPQHF,TRBV28
CATSREGRGNQPQHF,TRBV15
CASSTGGGETGELFF,TRBV7-2
CASSQTGDRGYTF,TRBV4-1
CASSLPSWSETQYF,TRBV7-6
CASSPPRSTGDEETQYF,TRBV18
CASSLARDTQYF,TRBV7-2
CASSRTEDEQFF,TRBV7-3
CASSRGGGDEQFF,TRBV5-1
CASSLPGQGVGGYTF,TRBV4-1
CASSASDRGTEAFF,TRBV5-6
CASSFDRGPYEQYF,TRBV7-3
CASSDRGQEEWEQYF,TRBV25-1
CASSISGGGTPEAFF,TRBV19
CASSDRDTTIPGELFF,TRBV9
CASSVTASDIYEQYF,TRBV9
CASSSGDSETQYF,TRBV5-1
CAWSRGMNTEAFF,TRBV30
CASSLRETVAGELFF,TRBV4-1
CASIPPGTSGRGASYEQYF,TRBV28
CASSRTGTTYEQYF,TRBV19
CSARGGAGYTF,TRBV20-1
CASSYSGLAADTQYF,TRBV6-5
CASSAQGYEQYF,TRBV5-1
CASSHQGFRADTQYF,TRBV5-1
CASSGGQPPYSGANVLTF,TRBV2
CASSFQGVPQETQYF,TRBV6-6
CASSPSGGDYGYTF,TRBV7-3
CASSATDRNTEAFF,TRBV9
CASSLSGLSYNEQFF,TRBV2
CASSQCRPGLDYGYTF,TRBV23-1
CASTTGTGYGGYTF,TRBV5-4
CASSGTGTYSYEQYF,TRBV7-9
CAWSGYTLGGDTQYF,TRBV30
CASSSRGTGGVTYEQYF,TRBV5-1
CASSLRDRGRGEQYF,TRBV7-8
CASSYSVSSYNEQFF,TRBV6-5
CASSLEVGNRYEQYF,TRBV7-7
CASSPTGGVGETQYF,TRBV6-4
CASSRQGETQYF,TRBV13